This TCR beta chain is drawn from a study of T cell clones after liver transplantation. At the level of the study: Post-transplant blood was tracked for graft-donor-reactive T cell clones identified in a pre-transplant mixed lymphocyte reaction.

With 6 bases removed from V and 4 bases from J, the gap between germline ends came to 25 bases. This CDR3 has 17 residues. CDR1 and CDR2 from the germline V gene are SGHAT and FQNNGV. The data were produced by immunoSEQ multiplex PCR, yet TCRdb's version contains in-frame clones alone and is incomplete. The repertoire consists of tens of thousands of clones, with approximately 80% occurring once and the leading ten covering approximately 0.77%. The TCR was taken from a human patient who received a liver transplant. The graft donor may be the source of some T cells. The J gene is TRBJ2-7, the V gene TRBV11-2; D is perhaps TRBD2 (6 bases). Sequencing was performed on CD4+ T cells from blood, taken 12 months after liver transplant. The CDR3 protein is CASSEQISGGGRYEQYF. The CDR3 DNA reads as TGTGCCAGCAGTGAACAAATCAGTGGGGGAGGAAGATACGAGCAGTACTTC.